The 30 T cell receptor beta chains given below trace back to one sample, sequenced in a study of shared T cell receptors in the human thymus. Libraries were prepared by immunoSEQ multiplex PCR; TCRdb keeps only in-frame clonotypes and omits some of them. The repertoire has roughly 660,000 clones, around 87% of them found once; the top ten carry around 0.01%. The data were also submitted as part of a second study, on human thymus T cells.

The material sequenced was thymocytes. The origin of the receptors is a boy under two years old with a congenital heart defect.

The rearrangement links TRBV11-1 to TRBJ1-3, with D uncertain. The CDR3 is 14 amino acids. Between the trimmed V and J ends, which lost 2 bases and 2 bases, there was a span of 7 bases. CDR1 is SGHAT, CDR2 FQDESV, per germline (reference sequence). The CDR3 bases are TGTGCCAGCAGCTTAAGAGTTCCTGGAAACACCATATATTTT. It is translated as CASSLRVPGNTIYF.

The V call is TRBV4-2, the J call TRBJ2-2; the match to TRBD2 covers 8 bases. Germline CDR1 reads LGHNA; CDR2 reads YNFKEQ. V dropped 3 bases and J dropped 5; count of bases not matched to a gene: 8. The CDR3 extends over 16 amino acids. In DNA, the CDR3 is TGTGCCAGCAGCCAGTGGAGCGGGAGCCGAACCGGGGAGCTGTTTTTT. This gives the protein CASSQWSGSRTGELFF.

The genes are TRBV28 and TRBJ2-5; the match to TRBD2 covers 12 bases. The CDR3 sequence is 15 residues long. Germline V gene lookup returns CDR1 MDHEN and CDR2 SYDVKM. Germline trimming cut 2 bases from V and 5 bases from J; bases unmatched to any gene: 3. The CDR3 region is CASSLTSGRLETQYF. CDR3 nucleotide sequence: TGTGCCAGCAGTTTAACTAGCGGGAGGTTGGAGACCCAGTACTTC.

V is TRBV30 and J is TRBJ1-5; perhaps TRBD1 as D (6 bases). The CDR3 loop spans 19 amino acids. Trimming cost V 1 base and J 2 bases, with 24 bases left between them. Germline-derived CDR1 and CDR2 are GTSNPN and SVGIG (reference sequence). The CDR3 reads CAWSDGKQGRLRGNQPQHF. The CDR3 DNA reads as TGTGCCTGGAGTGACGGGAAACAGGGCCGACTTAGAGGCAATCAGCCCCAGCATTTT.

The V call is TRBV27, the J call TRBJ2-2, with D perhaps matching TRBD2 (6 bases). CDR1 and CDR2 (germline): MNHEY, SMNVEV (reference sequence). This CDR3 region has 13 residues. V was shortened by 2 bases and J by 5 bases, with 6 bases between the two germline ends. CDR3 sequence (DNA): TGTGCCAGCAGTTTAGGGGGGACCGGGGAGCTGTTTTTT. This encodes CASSLGGTGELFF.

V usage is TRBV4-3 and J usage is TRBJ2-5; the match to TRBD2 covers 13 bases. The end of the DNA fits TRBJ2-7 better, so the J call may be wrong. This CDR3 has 18 amino acids. Germline V lookup: CDR1 LGHNA, CDR2 YSLEER. The CDR3 is CASSPWTSGSNGGHEQYF. In nucleotides, the CDR3 is TGCGCCAGCAGCCCCTGGACTAGCGGGAGTAATGGAGGCCACGAGCAGTACTTC.

The J gene is TRBJ1-3, the V gene TRBV7-9, with D perhaps TRBD1 (5 bases). CDR1 is SEHNR, CDR2 FQNEAQ, per germline (reference sequence). Deletions cut 7 bases from V and 0 bases from J, with 22 bases between. This CDR3 region has 18 residues. The CDR3 is CASTLLPRQGSSGNTIYF. In DNA form, the CDR3 reads TGTGCCAGCACACTCCTCCCCCGGCAGGGCTCCTCTGGAAACACCATATATTTT.

The gene calls are TRBV18 and TRBJ2-7; D gene uncertain. The V and J ends lost 3 bases and 1 base respectively, with 7 bases between them. Germline CDR1 and CDR2: KGHSH and LQKENI. The CDR3 runs 13 residues. CDR3 in DNA: TGTGCCAGCTCACCGAGCGTATCCTACGAGCAGTACTTC. This translates into CASSPSVSYEQYF.

The chain is built from TRBV5-4 and TRBJ2-1; 11 bases align to TRBD2. CDR1 SGHNT and CDR2 YYREEE come from the germline V gene (reference sequence). V lost 1 base, J lost 7 bases, and 10 bases stayed unmatched. The CDR3 has 17 amino acids. CDR3 loop: CASSLPLASGRRNEQFF. The DNA for the CDR3 is TGTGCCAGCAGCTTGCCCCTAGCTAGCGGGAGGCGTAATGAGCAGTTCTTC.

The J gene is TRBJ1-1, the V gene TRBV5-8, with 7 bases identical to TRBD1. After removal of 4 bases from V and 5 bases from J, the junction contained 11 bases not matched to a gene. This CDR3 comprises 15 residues. Germline V CDR1 and CDR2: SGHTS, YDEGEE. The CDR3 nucleotides read TGTGCCAGCAGCCTGCGATGCGACAGGGAGACTGAAGCTTTCTTT. This codes for CASSLRCDRETEAFF.

The V gene is TRBV5-1, the J gene TRBJ2-7; D is ambiguous. Between the trimmed V and J ends, which lost 5 bases and 2 bases, there was a span of 17 bases. CDR3 length equals 15 residues. The germline CDR1 and CDR2 sequences are SGHRS and YFSETQ. The CDR3 protein is CASRDQEQFAYEQYF. CDR3 DNA: TGCGCCAGCAGGGATCAAGAACAGTTCGCCTACGAGCAGTACTTC.

The chain uses TRBV27 and TRBJ1-2; unclear D gene. The CDR3 has 16 residues. Per the germline V gene, CDR1 is MNHEY and CDR2 is SMNVEV (reference sequence). Trimming pared 0 bases from V and 4 bases from J, leaving 15 bases between. The CDR3 sequence is CASSLSGSLLGYGYTF. The CDR3 coding sequence is TGTGCCAGCAGTTTATCGGGCAGCCTTTTGGGCTATGGCTACACCTTC.

The chain combines TRBV2 with TRBJ2-5; 8 bases agree with TRBD2. CDR1 is SNHLY and CDR2 is FYNNEI in the germline V gene. J gave up 4 bases and V 0 bases, and 13 bases lay outside the gene matches. This CDR3 spans 18 amino acids. The CDR3 here is CASSEANSGIGRGETQYF. The CDR3 coding sequence is TGTGCCAGCAGTGAAGCCAATAGCGGGATAGGGCGGGGAGAGACCCAGTACTTC.

V gene TRBV9 combines with J gene TRBJ2-3; D call uncertain. The V end was cut by 0 bases, the J end by 1 base, with 9 bases between. Germline CDR1 is SGDLS and CDR2 is YYNGEE. This CDR3 is built from 15 residues. The CDR3 DNA reads TGTGCCAGCAGCGTAGCTCGACACGGCACAGATACGCAGTATTTT. Amino acid sequence: CASSVARHGTDTQYF.

In this sample, this clone turned up once. This chain uses TRBV19 with TRBJ2-1, with 14 bases that match TRBD2. V shed 5 bases, J shed 6 bases, and the junction held 12 bases outside the gene matches. This CDR3 spans 18 amino acids. CDR1 and CDR2 (germline): LNHDA, SQIVND (reference sequence). The CDR3 protein is CASSRRTSGRPQRNEQFF. As DNA, the CDR3 is TGTGCCAGTAGTCGGCGGACTAGCGGGAGGCCCCAACGCAATGAGCAGTTCTTC.

The genes are TRBV20-1 and TRBJ2-1, with a possible D match to TRBD2 (5 bases). This CDR3 is built from 11 residues. Trimming stripped 0 bases from V and 11 bases from J, with 8 bases between. The germline gives CDR1 DFQATT, CDR2 SNEGSKA (reference sequence). The CDR3 reads CSAREEGKQFF. DNA for the CDR3: TGCAGTGCTAGAGAAGAGGGCAAGCAGTTCTTC.

The CDR3 reads CASSEIGPRGVGDIQYF. In DNA form, the CDR3 reads TGTGCCAGCAGTGAAATCGGCCCCAGGGGAGTAGGAGACATTCAGTACTTC. The chain uses TRBV2 and TRBJ2-4; maybe TRBD1 (6 bases). The CDR3 loop spans 17 amino acids. V lost 2 bases and J 8 bases, leaving 22 bases between the germline ends. Germline V lookup: CDR1 SNHLY, CDR2 FYNNEI.

The V call is TRBV7-4, the J call TRBJ2-1, with TRBD2 as a possible D gene (6 bases). CDR1 is SGHVT, CDR2 SQSDAQ, per germline. The CDR3 extends over 14 amino acids. Trimming left V 10 bases short and J 5 bases short, with 18 bases between. The CDR3 protein is CATGPAGINNEQFF. The CDR3 bases are TGTGCCACGGGGCCAGCGGGCATCAACAATGAGCAGTTCTTC.

The rearrangement joins TRBV2 to TRBJ2-3; tentative D call: TRBD2 (6 bases). Trimming cost V 3 bases and J 2 bases, with 24 bases left between them. Germline V lookup: CDR1 SNHLY, CDR2 FYNNEI. The CDR3 is made up of 19 amino acids. The CDR3 spells CASSDNGRRLAKFTDTQYF. The CDR3 DNA reads TGTGCCAGCAGTGATAATGGAAGGCGGCTAGCGAAGTTCACAGATACGCAGTATTTT.

This rearrangement joins TRBV15 to TRBJ2-7; 7 nucleotides match TRBD1. CDR3 size: 17 residues. The germline V gene encodes CDR1 LNHNV and CDR2 YYDKDF (reference sequence). Unmatched junction bases numbered 11, after V lost 1 base and J lost 2 bases. CDR3 sequence reads: CATSRVLSPQGTYEQYF. The CDR3 region has the DNA TGTGCCACCAGCAGAGTCCTCTCTCCACAGGGGACCTACGAGCAGTACTTC.

The chain carries TRBV5-6 and TRBJ2-5; TRBD2 might be the D (5 bases). V dropped 5 bases and J dropped 4 bases, with 15 bases sitting between them. Germline assignment: CDR1 SGHDT and CDR2 YYEEEE. The CDR3 extends over 14 amino acids. Here the CDR3 reads CASSGWPGRETQYF. For the CDR3, the DNA is TGTGCCAGCAGTGGGTGGCCTGGGAGAGAGACCCAGTACTTC.

V gene TRBV15 combines with J gene TRBJ2-5; TRBD2 might be the D (6 bases). Per germline, CDR1 LNHNV and CDR2 YYDKDF (reference sequence). The CDR3 length is 13 residues. V was shortened by 7 bases and J by 2 bases, with 11 bases between the two germline ends. CDR3 in amino acids: CATKRVSQETQYF. The CDR3 nucleotides read TGTGCCACCAAGCGGGTATCACAAGAGACCCAGTACTTC.

This clone was seen more than once but under ten times. V is TRBV28 and J is TRBJ2-6, with TRBD1 identical over 11 bases. The CDR3 consists of 18 residues. V lost 4 bases, J lost 0 bases, and 5 bases stayed unmatched. Per germline, CDR1 MDHEN and CDR2 SYDVKM. For the CDR3, the DNA is TGTGCCAGCAGTTGGGGGGGGACAGGGGGCTCTGGGGCCAACGTCCTGACTTTC. Its protein product is CASSWGGTGGSGANVLTF.

This clone was seen just once. This chain links TRBV27 with TRBJ2-4, with D maybe TRBD1 (5 bases). Per the germline V gene, CDR1 is MNHEY and CDR2 is SMNVEV (reference sequence). CDR3 length: 18 residues. Trimming took 2 bases from V and 0 from J, leaving 17 bases between them. The CDR3 is CASSLRGPVRLAKNIQYF. CDR3 DNA: TGTGCCAGCAGTTTAAGGGGTCCGGTGAGGCTAGCCAAAAACATTCAGTACTTC.

This chain joins TRBV6-5 and TRBJ2-5, with D perhaps matching TRBD1 (5 bases). The V end was cut by 5 bases, the J end by 6 bases, with 7 bases between. Germline values: CDR1 MNHEY, CDR2 SVGAGI. The CDR3 is 11 amino acids. The CDR3 here is CASSTGKTQYF. CDR3 DNA sequence: TGTGCCAGCAGTACAGGAAAGACCCAGTACTTC.

This chain connects TRBV4-2 to TRBJ2-2; D is undetermined. V gave up 0 bases and J gave up 5 bases, with 4 bases separating them. The germline V gene has CDR1 LGHNA and CDR2 YNFKEQ. CDR3 size: 13 residues. The DNA for the CDR3 is TGTGCCAGCAGCCAAGAGAGGACCGGGGAGCTGTTTTTT. Protein product: CASSQERTGELFF.

This clone has only one observation. This sample includes further DNA sequences coding for the same CDR3. The J gene is TRBJ2-7, the V gene TRBV5-1, with 10 bases identical to TRBD1. Germline V gives CDR1 SGHRS, CDR2 YFSETQ. CDR3 length: 15 residues. The ends lost 4 bases at V and 2 bases at J; junction bases unmatched: 6. CDR3 protein: CASSPRDRGPYEQYF. CDR3 bases: TGCGCCAGCAGCCCCCGAGACAGGGGGCCCTACGAGCAGTACTTC.

The rearrangement uses TRBV10-3 and TRBJ1-2; tentative D call: TRBD1 (6 bases). In germline, CDR1 is ENHRY, CDR2 SYGVKD. CDR3 size: 18 residues. V lost 0 bases and J lost 8, with 25 bases in between. The CDR3 is CAISESRQGKITFAGYTF. CDR3 DNA sequence: TGTGCCATCAGTGAGTCGAGGCAGGGGAAAATAACGTTCGCAGGCTACACCTTC.

The gene calls are TRBV10-3 and TRBJ2-1, with D possibly being TRBD1 (6 bases). The length of the CDR3 is 11 residues. Looked up from germline, CDR1 is ENHRY and CDR2 is SYGVKD. The V gene lost 7 bases and the J gene lost 8 bases, with 9 bases spanning the gap. This chain's CDR3 is CAIIQGHEQFF. CDR3 bases: TGTGCCATCATCCAGGGGCATGAGCAGTTCTTC.

V is TRBV29-1 and J is TRBJ2-1; 9 nucleotides align to TRBD2. With V trimmed by 3 bases and J by 8 bases, 8 bases remained unmatched. Germline CDR1 reads SQVTM; CDR2 reads ANQGSEA. This CDR3 comprises 14 residues. The CDR3 coding sequence is TGCAGCGTTGAGAAGGCGGGAGGGCGGGATGAGCAGTTCTTC. This encodes CSVEKAGGRDEQFF.